Following are 11 T cell receptor beta chains from one sample sequenced in a study of cytomegalovirus exposure and HLA in healthy donors. The PCR used 60 Vbeta and 13 Jbeta primers. The protocol was immunoSEQ multiplex PCR, while the TCRdb copy is restricted to in-frame clones and leaves out a portion. The table includes around 140,000 clones, over 80% detected once. The source material was PBMCs. The receptors shown here come from a man in his forties or fifties in good health and CMV-seronegative.

V gene TRBV27 combines with J gene TRBJ2-3, with TRBD1 identical over 7 bases. The CDR3 contains 16 residues. Trimming at V came to 5 bases and at J to 0 bases, leaving 8 bases not matched to a gene. Germline V gives CDR1 MNHEY, CDR2 SMNVEV (reference sequence). CDR3 in amino acids: CASSGRDRPSTDTQYF. CDR3 nucleotides: TGTGCCAGCAGTGGACGGGACAGACCTAGCACAGATACGCAGTATTTT.

A few counts support this clone. The V and J genes are TRBV2 and TRBJ2-7; TRBD1 might be the D (7 bases). Trimming cost V 7 bases and J 2 bases, with 15 bases left between them. Germline V lookup: CDR1 SNHLY, CDR2 FYNNEI. This CDR3 is 14 amino acids long. The CDR3 spells CASTVQGGPYEQYF. In nucleotides, the CDR3 is TGTGCCAGCACAGTCCAGGGGGGCCCCTACGAGCAGTACTTC.

The table lists this clone with a count of one. This sequence joins TRBV6-1 and TRBJ1-5; D gene uncertain. The CDR3 consists of 15 residues. V lost 7 bases, J lost 8 bases, and 21 bases lay in between. From germline, CDR1 is MNHNS and CDR2 SASEGT. In DNA form, the CDR3 reads TGTGCCAGCACCAACGTCCGGAGCCGGGGAGAGCCCCAGCATTTT. It codes for CASTNVRSRGEPQHF.

This clone was observed a single time. The V gene is TRBV27, the J gene TRBJ2-5; 9 bases fit TRBD2. Germline loops: CDR1 MNHEY, CDR2 SMNVEV (reference sequence). The CDR3 is made up of 13 amino acids. The V segment lost 7 bases and the J segment 5 bases; nucleotides outside the gene matches: 5. CDR3 protein: CASTGLATETQYF. Written as DNA, the CDR3 is TGTGCCAGCACCGGACTAGCGACTGAGACCCAGTACTTC.

In regard to this clone: A read error may produce the germline difference seen at one junction end. Other DNA sequences within the sample encode an identical CDR3. The V gene is TRBV14, the J gene TRBJ2-7; TRBD1 matches at 11 bases. Germline V gives CDR1 SGHDN, CDR2 FVKESK. This CDR3 has 17 residues. CDR3 nucleotides: TGTGCTAGCAGCCAAGCCACTTTTCCCGGGACAGGGGGTGGGGTGTACTTC. This codes for CASSQATFPGTGGGVYF. Drawing the rest from reference TRBV14 and TRBJ2-7, the complete variable domain is EAGVTQFPSHSVIEKGQTVTLRCDPISGHDNLYWYRRVMGKEIKFLLHFVKESKQDESGMPNNRFLAERTGGTYSTLKVQPAELEDSGVYFCASSQATFPGTGGGVYFGPGTRLTVT.

This clone was detected only a few times. The rearrangement uses TRBV7-2 and TRBJ2-3; 13 bases map to TRBD2. The germline CDR1 and CDR2 sequences are SGHTA and FQGNSA. With V trimmed by 5 bases and J by 0 bases, 11 bases remained unmatched. This CDR3 spans 19 amino acids. The CDR3 is CASSVVAPGLAGSTDTQYF. Here the CDR3 DNA reads TGTGCCAGCAGCGTAGTAGCACCGGGACTAGCGGGAAGCACAGATACGCAGTATTTT.

This clone turned up a few times. DNA of the CDR3: TGCGCCAGCACCTCCGGGACAGGAGCTTACGAGCAGTACTTC. Its translation: CASTSGTGAYEQYF. The V call is TRBV4-1, the J call TRBJ2-7, with 8 bases that match TRBD1. V gave up 7 bases and J gave up 4 bases; unmatched junction bases: 9. The germline V gene has CDR1 MGHRA and CDR2 YSYEKL. This CDR3 is 14 amino acids long.

The rearrangement joins TRBV5-4 to TRBJ2-1; 7 bases match TRBD2. V lost 1 base and J lost 3; bases outside the gene matches: 4. The CDR3 is 15 residues long. Germline CDR1 SGHNT, CDR2 YYREEE (reference sequence). The CDR3 nucleotides read TGTGCCAGCAGCTTGCTCCGGGGGGACTACAATGAGCAGTTCTTC. This sequence encodes CASSLLRGDYNEQFF. The whole variable domain, remainder taken from reference TRBV5-4 and TRBJ2-1, is ETGVTQSPTHLIKTRGQQVTLRCSSQSGHNTVSWYQQALGQGPQFIFQYYREEENGRGNFPPRFSGLQFPNYSSELNVNALELDDSALYLCASSLLRGDYNEQFFGPGTRLTVL.

The V and J genes are TRBV4-3 and TRBJ1-2; possibly TRBD1 for D (6 bases). Germline assignment: CDR1 LGHNA and CDR2 YSLEER. CDR3 length: 14 amino acids. Trimming shortened V by 0 bases and J by 7 bases, and 12 bases separated the two germline ends. CDR3 nucleotide sequence: TGCGCCAGCAGCCAAGACCAGGGGCAATCTGGCTACACCTTC. Residues: CASSQDQGQSGYTF.

This chain joins TRBV6-4 and TRBJ1-1; D unresolved. This CDR3 has 13 residues. V was pared by 0 bases and J by 8 bases, with 10 bases between. Per germline, CDR1 MRHNA and CDR2 SNTAGT. In DNA, the CDR3 is TGTGCCAGCAGTGACTCCGGTGAGGCCGAAGCTTTCTTT. It codes for CASSDSGEAEAFF.

This clone appeared a single time. This chain joins TRBV12-5 and TRBJ1-6; possible D gene TRBD1, 5 bases. The germline V and J ends were trimmed by 6 bases and 7 bases, with 16 bases remaining between them. This CDR3 has 15 amino acids. CDR1 LGHNT and CDR2 FRNRAP come from the germline V gene. Here the CDR3 reads CASGLSGLANSPLHF. The DNA of the CDR3 is TGTGCTAGTGGCCTCTCAGGGTTGGCGAATTCACCCCTCCACTTT.